The 12 T cell receptor beta chains below come from one sample, sequenced in a study of blood T cell repertoires in COVID-19. The protocol was immunoSEQ multiplex PCR, while the TCRdb copy is restricted to in-frame clones and leaves out a portion. The data hold a few hundred thousand clones, with 85% observed a single time. The source material was peripheral blood. The receptor source for this set is a woman younger than 30 with acute or convalescent COVID-19.

The gene calls are TRBV6-5 and TRBJ1-1; D is unresolved. The V gene's germline CDR1 is MNHEY and CDR2 SVGAGI. This CDR3 spans 15 amino acids. Trimming shortened V by 5 bases and J by 2 bases, and 15 bases separated the two germline ends. The CDR3 sequence is CASSNLAALNTEAFF. CDR3 nucleotide sequence: TGTGCCAGCAGTAACCTTGCGGCTCTCAACACTGAAGCTTTCTTT.

The chain couples TRBV12-3 or TRBV12-4 to TRBJ2-5, with D possibly TRBD2 on 5 matching bases. Trimming cost V 4 bases and J 7 bases, with 10 bases left between them. The CDR3 is 12 amino acids. The CDR3 loop is CASSSGAGTQYF. DNA of the CDR3: TGTGCCAGCAGTTCCGGCGCGGGGACCCAGTACTTC.

The chain couples TRBV9 to TRBJ1-2; D gene ambiguous. This CDR3 contains 16 residues. CDR1 is SGDLS and CDR2 is YYNGEE in the germline V gene. V lost 0 bases and J lost 2, with 14 bases in between. The CDR3 protein is CASSVVEGSQNYGYTF. The CDR3 DNA reads as TGTGCCAGCAGCGTAGTGGAGGGCTCCCAGAACTATGGCTACACCTTC.

This clone was counted a single time. The chain links TRBV5-1 to TRBJ2-5; 8 bases are shared with TRBD2. This CDR3 spans 16 amino acids. V gave up 1 base and J gave up 0 bases; unmatched junction bases: 5. Germline V gene data show CDR1 as SGHRS and CDR2 as YFSETQ. CDR3 nucleotides: TGCGCCAGCAGCTTGTTTACTAGCGGATACCAAGAGACCCAGTACTTC. Protein: CASSLFTSGYQETQYF.

This clone has just one count. The chain carries TRBV2 and TRBJ1-2; D possibly corresponds to TRBD1 (5 bases). V was shortened by 0 bases and J by 2 bases, with 7 bases between the two germline ends. Looked up from germline, CDR1 is SNHLY and CDR2 is FYNNEI. This CDR3 spans 14 amino acids. CDR3 protein: CASSEAGANYGYTF. The DNA for the CDR3 is TGTGCCAGCAGTGAAGCAGGGGCAAACTATGGCTACACCTTC.

This chain connects TRBV6-5 to TRBJ2-7; 9 bases align to TRBD1. This CDR3 has 15 amino acids. V trimming: 6 bases; J trimming: 0 bases; junction bases outside the gene matches: 6. In germline, CDR1 is MNHEY, CDR2 SVGAGI. The CDR3 is CASSVTGGNSYEQYF. The CDR3 nucleotides read TGTGCCAGCAGCGTGACAGGGGGTAACTCCTACGAGCAGTACTTC.

A word on this clone: Other nucleotide sequences in the sample specify the same CDR3. The rearrangement uses TRBV6-5 and TRBJ1-2; perhaps TRBD1 as D (5 bases). This CDR3 contains 12 residues. Trimming stripped 5 bases from V and 1 base from J, with 5 bases between. The V gene's germline CDR1 is MNHEY and CDR2 SVGAGI. This chain's CDR3 is CASSRGNYGYTF. As DNA, the CDR3 is TGTGCCAGCAGTAGGGGTAACTATGGCTACACCTTC.

J is TRBJ2-7 and V is TRBV5-1, with D unclear. V was pared by 4 bases and J by 0 bases, with 5 bases between. Germline CDR1 is SGHRS and CDR2 is YFSETQ. The length of the CDR3 is 12 residues. In nucleotides, the CDR3 is TGCGCCAGCAGCGCAGACTCCTACGAGCAGTACTTC. Translation: CASSADSYEQYF.

The genes are TRBV4-1 and TRBJ1-5; D is perhaps TRBD1 (5 bases). This CDR3 contains 16 residues. With 4 bases removed from V and 7 bases from J, the gap between germline ends came to 20 bases. Germline CDR1 is MGHRA and CDR2 is YSYEKL. The CDR3 DNA sequence: TGCGCCAGCAGCCTCAGCCCCCAGGGTTTCGGGCAGCCCCAGCATTTT. Residues: CASSLSPQGFGQPQHF.

The chain employs TRBV28 and TRBJ1-2; 8 bases are shared with TRBD1. J gave up 4 bases and V 8 bases, and 15 bases lay outside the gene matches. Germline CDR1 is MDHEN and CDR2 is SYDVKM. The CDR3 spans 16 residues. The CDR3 region is CASVALGGQDVYGYTF. The CDR3 nucleotides read TGTGCCAGCGTGGCCTTGGGGGGACAGGACGTCTATGGCTACACCTTC.

The chain combines TRBV11-2 with TRBJ1-3; TRBD1 is a possible D gene (6 bases). CDR3 length equals 15 residues. Trimming cost V 5 bases and J 2 bases, with 13 bases left between them. Germline V CDR1 and CDR2: SGHAT, FQNNGV. In nucleotides, the CDR3 is TGTGCCAGCAGCATTCACACAGGGACTGGAAACACCATATATTTT. It yields the protein CASSIHTGTGNTIYF.

The rearrangement links TRBV9 to TRBJ2-3, with 10 bases that match TRBD1. This CDR3 has 17 residues. The germline CDR1 and CDR2 sequences are SGDLS and YYNGEE. V gave up 2 bases and J gave up 3 bases; unmatched junction bases: 9. The CDR3 reads CASSVNPRDRGTDTQYF. CDR3 coding DNA: TGTGCCAGCAGCGTGAATCCCCGGGACAGGGGAACAGATACGCAGTATTTT. Full variable domain (outside the CDR3, taken from reference TRBV9 and TRBJ2-3): DSGVTQTPKHLITATGQRVTLRCSPRSGDLSVYWYQQSLDQGLQFLIQYYNGEERAKGNILERFSAQQFPDLHSELNLSSLELGDSALYFCASSVNPRDRGTDTQYFGPGTRLTVL.